The T cell receptor (beta chain) under discussion was sequenced for a study of CD8 T cells in ankylosing spondylitis. Study-wide results and caveats: One TCR beta motif, made up of seven to nine highly homologous variants, appeared characteristic of ankylosing spondylitis blood.

TCRdb reanalysed the 5' RACE reads using MiXCR and keeps one entry per CDR3 protein. Of 750,000 to 850,000 distinct CDR3 sequences detected, 12% appear once; the ten largest clones hold roughly 0.51%. CDR1 and CDR2 from the germline V gene are MNHNY and SVGAGI (reference sequence). The V end was cut by 4 bases, the J end by 3 bases, with 4 bases between. CDR3 length equals 12 residues. Ten or more counts support this clonotype. The target antigen is unknown. Sample: blood, either unsorted or a sorted T cell fraction (not recorded which). This chain joins TRBV6-6 and TRBJ1-5; D remains ambiguous. The origin of this receptor is a male donor with ankylosing spondylitis. DNA for the CDR3: TGTGCCAGCAGTTCATACAATCAGCCCCAGCATTTT. Its protein is CASSSYNQPQHF.